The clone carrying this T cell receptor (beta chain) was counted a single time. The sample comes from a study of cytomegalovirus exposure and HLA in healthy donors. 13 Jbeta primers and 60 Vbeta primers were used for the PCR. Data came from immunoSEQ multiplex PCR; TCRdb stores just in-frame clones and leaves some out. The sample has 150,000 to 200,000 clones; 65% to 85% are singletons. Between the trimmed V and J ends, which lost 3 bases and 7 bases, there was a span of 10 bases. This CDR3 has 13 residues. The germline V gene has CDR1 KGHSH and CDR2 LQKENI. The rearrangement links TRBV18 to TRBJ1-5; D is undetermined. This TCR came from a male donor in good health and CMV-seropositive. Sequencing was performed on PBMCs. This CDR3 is CASSPEIRQPQHF. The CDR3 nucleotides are TGTGCCAGCTCACCCGAGATACGGCAGCCCCAGCATTTT.